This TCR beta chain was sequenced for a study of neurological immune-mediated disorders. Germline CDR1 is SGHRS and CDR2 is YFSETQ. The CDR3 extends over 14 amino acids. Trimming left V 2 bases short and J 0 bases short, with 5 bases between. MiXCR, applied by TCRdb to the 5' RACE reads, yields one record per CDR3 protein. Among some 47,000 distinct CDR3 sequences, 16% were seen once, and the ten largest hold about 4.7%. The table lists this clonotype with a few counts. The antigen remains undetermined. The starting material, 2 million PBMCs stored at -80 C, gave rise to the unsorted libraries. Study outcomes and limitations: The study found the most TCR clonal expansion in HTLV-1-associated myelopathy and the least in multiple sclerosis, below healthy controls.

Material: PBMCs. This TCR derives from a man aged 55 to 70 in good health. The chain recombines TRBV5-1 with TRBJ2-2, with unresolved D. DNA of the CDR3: TGCGCCAGCAGCTTCTTCGCGAACACCGGGGAGCTGTTTTTT. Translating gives CASSFFANTGELFF.